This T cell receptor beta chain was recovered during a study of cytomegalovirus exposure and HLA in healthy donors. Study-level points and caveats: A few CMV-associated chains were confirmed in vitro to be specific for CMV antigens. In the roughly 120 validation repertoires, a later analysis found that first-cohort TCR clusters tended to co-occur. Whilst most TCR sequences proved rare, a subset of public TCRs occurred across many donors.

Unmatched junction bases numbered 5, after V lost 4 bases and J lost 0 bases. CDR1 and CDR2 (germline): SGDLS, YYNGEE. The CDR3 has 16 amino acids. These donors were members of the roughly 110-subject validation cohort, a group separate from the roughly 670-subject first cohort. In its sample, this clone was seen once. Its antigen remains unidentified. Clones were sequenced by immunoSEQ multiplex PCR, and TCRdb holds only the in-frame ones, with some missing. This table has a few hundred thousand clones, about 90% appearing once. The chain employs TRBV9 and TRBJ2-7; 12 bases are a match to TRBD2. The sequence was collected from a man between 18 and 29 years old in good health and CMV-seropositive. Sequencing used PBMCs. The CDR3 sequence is CASSRLAGAFSYEQYF. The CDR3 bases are TGTGCCAGCAGCCGACTAGCGGGAGCCTTCTCCTACGAGCAGTACTTC. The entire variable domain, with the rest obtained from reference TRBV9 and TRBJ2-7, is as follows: DSGVTQTPKHLITATGQRVTLRCSPRSGDLSVYWYQQSLDQGLQFLIQYYNGEERAKGNILERFSAQQFPDLHSELNLSSLELGDSALYFCASSRLAGAFSYEQYFGPGTRLTVT.